The present T cell receptor beta chain was sequenced within a study of response to subunit inactivated influenza vaccine. General study results and limits: Every seasonal influenza vaccination brings in few new T cells, the authors suggested.

J was trimmed by 4 bases and V by 5 bases; bases with no gene match: 15. Germline V CDR1 and CDR2: LNHDA, SQIVND (reference sequence). The CDR3 is made up of 18 amino acids. Each CDR3 protein gets one entry after TCRdb re-called the RT-PCR reads with MiXCR. This table holds roughly 650,000 distinct CDR3 sequences, 12% to 15% found once. This clonotype showed up just a few times. What it recognizes is unknown. The genes are TRBV19 and TRBJ1-2; 11 nucleotides match TRBD1. The sequencing here drew on PBMCs from blood, taken about 14 days before vaccination. The source is a man aged 50 to 60 who received an inactivated influenza vaccine. This CDR3 is CASSGSAVGQGALYGYTF. The CDR3 coding sequence is TGTGCCAGTAGTGGGTCAGCCGTCGGACAGGGGGCTCTCTATGGCTACACCTTC.